This record looks at one T cell receptor (beta chain) sequence and its context. The entry originates in a study of blood T cell repertoires in COVID-19. Background on the study: The study drew acute and convalescent COVID-19 samples from the United States, Italy and Spain.

This table comes from immunoSEQ multiplex PCR, and its TCRdb copy is limited to in-frame clones, with some not included. In the table there are under 200,000 clones, approximately 91% of which are singletons. Trimming removed 7 bases from V and 5 bases from J, with 12 bases in between. The CDR3 is 12 residues long. Participants came from 24 US areas, aged about 18 to 100 years. Cohort 3 donors counted as recovered after two negative PCRs, clearance, or resolved symptoms. The chain is built from TRBV12-3 or TRBV12-4 and TRBJ2-7; D possibly corresponds to TRBD2 (5 bases). The sequenced material came from PBMCs or T cells enriched from blood (not recorded which). The origin of this receptor is a woman younger than 35 who had recovered from COVID-19. This CDR3 reads CASTTEADEQYF. The DNA for the CDR3 is TGTGCCAGCACAACGGAGGCCGACGAGCAGTACTTC.